A selection of T cell receptor beta chains follows, all from one sample in a study of early T cells in non-severe SARS-CoV-2 infection. TCRdb processed the 5' RACE reads anew with MiXCR; each CDR3 protein has one entry. The data show about 45,000 distinct CDR3 sequences, with around a tenth seen just once and about a fifth held by the top ten. Sequencing was performed on whole blood. The receptor source for this set is an adult who was a healthcare worker with PCR-confirmed SARS-CoV-2 infection or an uninfected control (not recorded which). The CDR3 runs from the conserved cysteine through the conserved F or W. The order of the fields is V gene, clone size, J gene, D gene, CDR3 DNA, CDR3 protein. The D gene is left open where the match is weak. Clone size, where shown, is once, few, many, or a class for clones that have expanded.

TRBV4-2	many	TRBJ2-1	TRBD2	TGTGCCAGCAGCCCCGATGGGGAGCGGGAGGTCCACAATGAGCAGTTCTTC	CASSPDGEREVHNEQFF
TRBV7-2	many	TRBJ2-2	NA	TGTGCCAGCAGCTGGGGACGGAACACCGGGGAGCTGTTTTTT	CASSWGRNTGELFF
TRBV12-5	few	TRBJ2-1	NA	TGTGCTAGTGGTTTGGTACCCGGACCGGTAAGGCAGTTCTTC	CASGLVPGPVRQFF
TRBV20-1	few	TRBJ2-7	TRBD2	TGCAGTGCCAGAAGCGGGAGGGTTGTGTCCTACGAGCAGTACTTC	CSARSGRVVSYEQYF
TRBV19	many	TRBJ1-5	TRBD1	TGTGCCAGTAGTATCCAATCTACAGGGGGCGGAGGTCAGCCCCAGCATTTT	CASSIQSTGGGGQPQHF
TRBV29-1	few	TRBJ1-1	NA	TGCAGCGGCAAGGGGTACACTGAAGCTTTCTTT	CSGKGYTEAFF
TRBV5-4	few	TRBJ2-3	NA	TGTGCCAGCAGCTTGGTTATCACAGATACGCAGTATTTT	CASSLVITDTQYF
TRBV6-5	NA	TRBJ2-2	NA	TGTGCCAGCAGTTACAACCTTCCGAACACCGGGGAGCTGTTTTTT	CASSYNLPNTGELFF
TRBV9	many	TRBJ2-5	TRBD2	TGTGCCAGCAGCGGTAGACTAGCGGGCCAAGAGACCCAGTACTTC	CASSGRLAGQETQYF
TRBV4-3	NA	TRBJ2-7	TRBD2	TGCGCCAGCAGCCAAGAGACTAGCGTCGAGCAGTACTTC	CASSQETSVEQYF
TRBV6-2/TRBV6-3	few	TRBJ2-3	NA	TGTGCCACGACCTCCGGAGATACGCAGTATTTT	CATTSGDTQYF
TRBV7-8	few	TRBJ2-2	TRBD1	TGTGCCAGCAGCTACGGACAGGAGGCTGGGGCCGGGGAGCTGTTTTTT	CASSYGQEAGAGELFF
TRBV29-1	many	TRBJ2-1	NA	TGCAGCGTTGGGGCTAGGGAACACAATGAGCAGTTCTTC	CSVGAREHNEQFF
TRBV30	many	TRBJ2-3	NA	TGTGCCTGGGATCGTTTAGCGCCCAGCACAGATACGCAGTATTTT	CAWDRLAPSTDTQYF
TRBV6-6	once	TRBJ2-7	NA	TGTGCCAGCAGTTACTCGAATTCGGGGATCTCCTACGAGCAGTACTTC	CASSYSNSGISYEQYF
TRBV20-1	NA	TRBJ2-5	TRBD2	TGCAGTGCCTACCTCACGACTAGCGGCGAGGCCCAGTACTTC	CSAYLTTSGEAQYF
TRBV5-4	few	TRBJ2-1	TRBD2	TGTGCCAGCAGCCCCGGTGATCCTAGCGGGAGGGTGTATGAGCAGTTCTTC	CASSPGDPSGRVYEQFF
TRBV10-3	many	TRBJ2-3	NA	TGTGCCACGGGCCGCCCTAGAACAGGGTCGACTAGCACAGATACGCAGTATTTT	CATGRPRTGSTSTDTQYF
TRBV28	many	TRBJ1-1	NA	TGTGCCAGCAGTTCCGGCGCGGGGGGGCTCCGTGAAGCTTTCTTT	CASSSGAGGLREAFF
TRBV28	many	TRBJ2-3	NA	TGTGCCCCGCCCAGGGTGTGTACAGATACGCAGTATTTT	CAPPRVCTDTQYF
TRBV11-2	NA	TRBJ2-7	TRBD2	TGTGCCAGCAGCTACGGGACTAGCGGACAGGCGGGGGAGCAGTACTTC	CASSYGTSGQAGEQYF
TRBV4-2	many	TRBJ1-2	NA	TGTGCCAGCAGCCAAGGGGTAGGGTATGGCTACACCTTC	CASSQGVGYGYTF
TRBV29-1	medium-sized	TRBJ1-1	NA	TGCAGCGCACCAACAGGGACGTTAGATAACACTGAAGCTTTCTTT	CSAPTGTLDNTEAFF
TRBV12-3/TRBV12-4	few	TRBJ1-1	NA	TGTGCCAGCAGTACCCGGGCCCTGAACACTGAAGCTTTCTTT	CASSTRALNTEAFF
TRBV6-2/TRBV6-3	many	TRBJ1-1	NA	TGTGCCAGCAGGCCAGATGGACGCACTGAAGCTTTCTTT	CASRPDGRTEAFF
TRBV20-1	many	TRBJ1-5	TRBD1	TGCAGTGCTTGGACAGGGGCCCTCAATCAGCCCCAGCATTTT	CSAWTGALNQPQHF
TRBV18	many	TRBJ1-6	NA	TGTGCCAGCTCACACGGACAGACCTCAGACAATTCACCCCTCCACTTT	CASSHGQTSDNSPLHF
TRBV7-8	few	TRBJ2-1	NA	TGTGCCACCATTTTGGGAGCGGACTACAATGAGCAGTTCTTC	CATILGADYNEQFF
TRBV28	NA	TRBJ1-2	NA	TGTGCCAGCAGTCTCCACACCACAGGGTCTAACTATGGCTACACCTTC	CASSLHTTGSNYGYTF
TRBV28	NA	TRBJ2-4	NA	TGTGCCAGCAGTTACTTGGGGAGTAACATTCAGTACTTC	CASSYLGSNIQYF
TRBV14	few	TRBJ1-6	NA	TGTGCCAGCAGCTTAAGACTGATTAATTCACCCCTCCATTTT	CASSLRLINSPLHF
TRBV7-2	many	TRBJ2-3	NA	TGTGCCAGCAGCTTAGCCAGGAGCACAGATACGCAGTATTTT	CASSLARSTDTQYF
TRBV29-1	NA	TRBJ1-1	NA	TGCAGCGGATACTCCCTGAGGCAGGCTTTCTTT	CSGYSLRQAFF
TRBV19	many	TRBJ1-4	NA	TGTGCCAGTGACAACCCCGACTCTAATGAAAAACTGTTTTTT	CASDNPDSNEKLFF
TRBV29-1	NA	TRBJ2-7	TRBD1	TGCAGCGTGGTGGGGACAGGGGAGGACGAGCAGTACTTC	CSVVGTGEDEQYF
TRBV18	few	TRBJ1-4	TRBD1	TGTGCCAGCTCACCACCGGGACAGGACAATGAAAAACTGTTTTTT	CASSPPGQDNEKLFF
TRBV10-3	NA	TRBJ1-2	TRBD1	TGTGCCATCACCCAGGACAGGGAATTTACCGAGGGCTACACCTTC	CAITQDREFTEGYTF
TRBV12-5	many	TRBJ2-7	NA	TGTGCTAGTGGCCTGGACCCCTACGAGCAGTACTTC	CASGLDPYEQYF
TRBV11-2	many	TRBJ2-1	TRBD1	TGTGCCAGCAGCCGGGACAGCCTAAGCTCCTACAATGAGCAGTTCTTC	CASSRDSLSSYNEQFF
TRBV4-3	NA	TRBJ2-1	TRBD2	TGCGCCAGCAGCCAAGATCGCGGCGGGAGGGCCGAGAATGAGCAGTTCTTC	CASSQDRGGRAENEQFF
TRBV5-5	NA	TRBJ2-1	NA	TGTGCCAGCAGCCCCGATACTAGCTACAATGAGCAGTTCTTC	CASSPDTSYNEQFF
TRBV7-9	few	TRBJ1-3	NA	TGTGCCAGCAGCTTACTTGAGGGAAGCTCGACTGGAAACACCATATATTTT	CASSLLEGSSTGNTIYF
TRBV5-5	NA	TRBJ2-7	TRBD1	TGTGCCAGCAGCCCTTTCGGACAGGACCTCTCCTACGAGCAGTACTTC	CASSPFGQDLSYEQYF
TRBV20-1	many	TRBJ2-2	TRBD1	TGCAGTGCAATCGGTCGGGACAGGACTAACACCGGGGAGCTGTTTTTT	CSAIGRDRTNTGELFF
TRBV3-1	many	TRBJ2-7	TRBD2	TGTGCCAGCAGCCAAGAAAGGGGGACTAGCGGGAGCTACGAGCAGTACTTC	CASSQERGTSGSYEQYF
TRBV7-2	many	TRBJ2-1	TRBD1	TGTGCCAGCAGCTTCCAGGGGGCTGGAAATGAGCAGTTCTTC	CASSFQGAGNEQFF
TRBV25-1	many	TRBJ2-3	NA	TGTGCCAGCAGTGGAGGGGGTACGCAGTATTTT	CASSGGGTQYF
TRBV4-3	NA	TRBJ2-7	NA	TGCGCCAGCAGCCAAGATGACGGCAACTACGAGCAGTACTTC	CASSQDDGNYEQYF
TRBV3-1	NA	TRBJ1-1	NA	TGTGCCAGCACCACGGACCTGAACACTGAAGCTTTCTTT	CASTTDLNTEAFF
TRBV29-1	NA	TRBJ2-3	NA	TGCAGCGTTGAAGGGCGGTTCACAGATACGCAGTATTTT	CSVEGRFTDTQYF
TRBV4-3	NA	TRBJ2-1	TRBD2	TGCGCCAGCAGCCAAGCCCCTAGCGGGAGTTACAATGAGCAGTTCTTC	CASSQAPSGSYNEQFF
TRBV7-2	NA	TRBJ1-4	NA	TGTGCCAGCAGCCAGGCTGGGGGGCTAGCGGGAGCAACTAATGAAAAACTGTTTTTT	CASSQAGGLAGATNEKLFF
TRBV7-2	few	TRBJ1-2	NA	TGTGCCAGCAGCTCCGAGGGCGGTTATGGCTACACCTTC	CASSSEGGYGYTF